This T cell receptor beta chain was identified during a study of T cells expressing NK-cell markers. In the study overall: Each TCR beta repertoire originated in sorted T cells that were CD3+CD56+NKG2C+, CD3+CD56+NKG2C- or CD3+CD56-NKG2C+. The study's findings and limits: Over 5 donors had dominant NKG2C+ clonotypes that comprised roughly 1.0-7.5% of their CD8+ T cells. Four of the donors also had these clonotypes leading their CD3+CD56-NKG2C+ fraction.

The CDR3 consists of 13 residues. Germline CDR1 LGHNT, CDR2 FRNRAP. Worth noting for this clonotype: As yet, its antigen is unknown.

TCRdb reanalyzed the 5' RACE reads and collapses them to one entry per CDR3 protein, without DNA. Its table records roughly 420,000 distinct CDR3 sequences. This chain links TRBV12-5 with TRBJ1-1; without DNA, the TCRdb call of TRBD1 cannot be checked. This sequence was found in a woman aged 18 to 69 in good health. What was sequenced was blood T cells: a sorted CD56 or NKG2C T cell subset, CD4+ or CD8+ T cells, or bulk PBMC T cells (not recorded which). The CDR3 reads CASGTALNTEAFF.